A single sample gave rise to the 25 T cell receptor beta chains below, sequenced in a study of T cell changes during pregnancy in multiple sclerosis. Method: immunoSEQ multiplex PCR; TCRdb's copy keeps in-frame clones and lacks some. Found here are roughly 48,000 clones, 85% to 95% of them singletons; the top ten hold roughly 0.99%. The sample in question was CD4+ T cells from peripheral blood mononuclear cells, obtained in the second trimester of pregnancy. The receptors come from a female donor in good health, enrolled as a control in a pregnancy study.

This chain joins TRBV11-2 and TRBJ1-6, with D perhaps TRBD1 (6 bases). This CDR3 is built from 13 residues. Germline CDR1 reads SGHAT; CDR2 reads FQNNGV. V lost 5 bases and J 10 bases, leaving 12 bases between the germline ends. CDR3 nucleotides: TGTGCCAGCAGCGGCCAGGGGCAATCACCCCTCCACTTT. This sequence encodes CASSGQGQSPLHF.

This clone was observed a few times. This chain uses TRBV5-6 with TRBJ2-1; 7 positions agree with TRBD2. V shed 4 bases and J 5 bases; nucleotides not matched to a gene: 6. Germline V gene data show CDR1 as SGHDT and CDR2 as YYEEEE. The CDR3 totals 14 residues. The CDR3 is CASSGLGGNNEQFF. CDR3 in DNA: TGTGCCAGCAGCGGGCTCGGGGGGAACAATGAGCAGTTCTTC.

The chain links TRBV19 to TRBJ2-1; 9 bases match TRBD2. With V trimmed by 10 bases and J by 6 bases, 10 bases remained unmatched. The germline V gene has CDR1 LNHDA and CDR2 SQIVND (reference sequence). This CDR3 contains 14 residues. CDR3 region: CATRGGTSINEQFF. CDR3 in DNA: TGTGCCACCCGAGGCGGGACTAGCATCAATGAGCAGTTCTTC.

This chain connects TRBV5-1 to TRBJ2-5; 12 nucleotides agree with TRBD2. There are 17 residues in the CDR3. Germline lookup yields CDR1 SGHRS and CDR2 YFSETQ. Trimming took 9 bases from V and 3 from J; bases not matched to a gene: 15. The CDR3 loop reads CATRRTTTSGGEETQYF. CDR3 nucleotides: TGCGCCACCCGTCGGACCACGACTAGCGGGGGTGAAGAGACCCAGTACTTC. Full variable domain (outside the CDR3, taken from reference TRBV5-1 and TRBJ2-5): KAGVTQTPRYLIKTRGQQVTLSCSPISGHRSVSWYQQTPGQGLQFLFEYFSETQRNKGNFPGRFSGRQFSNSRSEMNVSTLELGDSALYLCATRRTTTSGGEETQYFGPGTRLLVL.

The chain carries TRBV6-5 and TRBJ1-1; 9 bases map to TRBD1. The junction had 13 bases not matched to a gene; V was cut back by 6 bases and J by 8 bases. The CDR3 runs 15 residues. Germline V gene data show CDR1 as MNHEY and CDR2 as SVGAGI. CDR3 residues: CASSRAGTGFMEAFF. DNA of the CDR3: TGTGCCAGCAGCCGGGCCGGGACAGGGTTCATGGAAGCTTTCTTT.

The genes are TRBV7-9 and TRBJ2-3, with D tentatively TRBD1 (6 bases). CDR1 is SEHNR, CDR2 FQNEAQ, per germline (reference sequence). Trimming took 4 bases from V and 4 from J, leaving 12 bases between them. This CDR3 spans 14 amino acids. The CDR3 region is CASSSDRIADTQYF. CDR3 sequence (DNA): TGTGCCAGCAGCTCCGACAGGATCGCAGATACGCAGTATTTT. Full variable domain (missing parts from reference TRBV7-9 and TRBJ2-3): DTGVSQNPRHKITKRGQNVTFRCDPISEHNRLYWYRQTLGQGPEFLTYFQNEAQLEKSRLLSDRFSAERPKGSFSTLEIQRTEQGDSAMYLCASSSDRIADTQYFGPGTRLTVL.

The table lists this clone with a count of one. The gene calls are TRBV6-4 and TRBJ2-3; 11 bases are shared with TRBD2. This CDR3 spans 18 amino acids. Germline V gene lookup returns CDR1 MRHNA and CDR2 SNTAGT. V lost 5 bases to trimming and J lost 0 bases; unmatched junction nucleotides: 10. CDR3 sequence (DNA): TGTGCCAGCAGTCAGACGACGGGACTAGCGGAGAGCACAGATACGCAGTATTTT. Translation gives CASSQTTGLAESTDTQYF.

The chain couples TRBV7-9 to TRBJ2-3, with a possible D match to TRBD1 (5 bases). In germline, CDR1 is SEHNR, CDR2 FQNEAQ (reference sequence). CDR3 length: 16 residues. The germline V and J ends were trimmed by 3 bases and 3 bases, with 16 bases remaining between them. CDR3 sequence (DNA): TGTGCCAGCAGCTTCGGTAGGGGTTCGTGGACAGATACGCAGTATTTT. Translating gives CASSFGRGSWTDTQYF.

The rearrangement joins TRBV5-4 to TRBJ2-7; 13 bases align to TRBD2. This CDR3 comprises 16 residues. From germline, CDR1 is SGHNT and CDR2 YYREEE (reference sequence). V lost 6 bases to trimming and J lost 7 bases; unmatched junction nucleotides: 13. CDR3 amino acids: CASTSGTSGIGREQYF. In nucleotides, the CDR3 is TGTGCCAGCACCTCAGGGACTAGCGGGATAGGGAGGGAGCAGTACTTC. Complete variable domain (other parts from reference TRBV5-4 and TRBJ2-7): ETGVTQSPTHLIKTRGQQVTLRCSSQSGHNTVSWYQQALGQGPQFIFQYYREEENGRGNFPPRFSGLQFPNYSSELNVNALELDDSALYLCASTSGTSGIGREQYFGPGTRLTVT.

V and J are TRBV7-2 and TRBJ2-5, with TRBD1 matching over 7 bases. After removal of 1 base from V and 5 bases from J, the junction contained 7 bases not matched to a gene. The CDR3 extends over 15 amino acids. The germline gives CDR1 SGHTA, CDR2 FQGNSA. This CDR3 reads CASSLEPGGRETQYF. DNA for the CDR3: TGTGCCAGCAGCTTAGAACCAGGGGGAAGGGAGACCCAGTACTTC.

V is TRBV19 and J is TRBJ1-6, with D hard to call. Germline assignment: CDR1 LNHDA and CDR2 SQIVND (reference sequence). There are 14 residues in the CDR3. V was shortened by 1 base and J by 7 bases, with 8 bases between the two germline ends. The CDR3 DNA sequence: TGTGCCAGTAGTATAGGAGGGCGGAATTCACCCCTCCACTTT. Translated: CASSIGGRNSPLHF.

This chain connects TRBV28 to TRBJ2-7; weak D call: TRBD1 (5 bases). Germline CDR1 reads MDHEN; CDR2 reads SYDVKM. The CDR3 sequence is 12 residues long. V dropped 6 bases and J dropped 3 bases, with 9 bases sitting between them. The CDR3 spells CASSQTVYEQYF. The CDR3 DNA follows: TGTGCCAGCAGCCAGACAGTCTACGAGCAGTACTTC.

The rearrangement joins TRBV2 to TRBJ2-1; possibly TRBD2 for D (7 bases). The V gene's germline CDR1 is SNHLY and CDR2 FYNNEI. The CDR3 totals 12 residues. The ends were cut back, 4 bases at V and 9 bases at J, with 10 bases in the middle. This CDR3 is CASSVGGGEQFF. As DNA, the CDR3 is TGTGCCAGCAGTGTAGGGGGGGGTGAGCAGTTCTTC.

Here the CDR3 reads CASSLVRVADTQYF. DNA for the CDR3: TGCGCCAGCAGCTTGGTGAGGGTGGCAGATACGCAGTATTTT. The chain employs TRBV5-1 and TRBJ2-3, with a tentative D call TRBD2 (5 bases). CDR1 is SGHRS, CDR2 YFSETQ, per germline. There are 14 residues in the CDR3. Trimming cost V 0 bases and J 4 bases, with 9 bases left between them.

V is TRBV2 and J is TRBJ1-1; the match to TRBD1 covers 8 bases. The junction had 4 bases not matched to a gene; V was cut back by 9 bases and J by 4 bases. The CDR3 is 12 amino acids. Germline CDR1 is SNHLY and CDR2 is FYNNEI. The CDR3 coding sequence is TGTGCCAGACGGACAGGGATCACTGAAGCTTTCTTT. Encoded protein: CARRTGITEAFF.

The CDR3 here is CASSPSGTVYEQYF. The CDR3, as DNA: TGCGCCAGCAGCCCTAGCGGGACCGTGTACGAGCAGTACTTC. This sequence joins TRBV5-1 and TRBJ2-7; the match to TRBD2 covers 9 bases. This CDR3 is built from 14 residues. Germline lookup yields CDR1 SGHRS and CDR2 YFSETQ. With V trimmed by 4 bases and J by 4 bases, 6 bases remained unmatched.

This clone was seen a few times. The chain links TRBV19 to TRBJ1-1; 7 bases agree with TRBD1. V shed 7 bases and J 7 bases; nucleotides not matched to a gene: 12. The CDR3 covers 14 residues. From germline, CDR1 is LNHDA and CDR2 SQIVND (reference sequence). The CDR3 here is CASIDAGGSDEAFF. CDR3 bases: TGTGCCAGTATCGACGCAGGGGGATCCGATGAAGCTTTCTTT.

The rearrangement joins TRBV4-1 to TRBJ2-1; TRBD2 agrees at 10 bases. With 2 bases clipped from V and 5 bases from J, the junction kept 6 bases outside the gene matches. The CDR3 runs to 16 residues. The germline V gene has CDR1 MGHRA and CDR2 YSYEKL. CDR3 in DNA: TGCGCCAGCAGCCAACTCGGACTAGCGGAAGACAATGAGCAGTTCTTC. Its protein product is CASSQLGLAEDNEQFF.

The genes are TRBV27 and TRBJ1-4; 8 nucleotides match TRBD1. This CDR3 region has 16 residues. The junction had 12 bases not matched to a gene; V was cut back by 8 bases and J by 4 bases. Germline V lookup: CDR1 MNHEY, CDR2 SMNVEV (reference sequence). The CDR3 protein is CASAGGFTRFNEKLFF. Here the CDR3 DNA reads TGTGCCAGCGCAGGGGGCTTTACAAGGTTTAATGAAAAACTGTTTTTT.

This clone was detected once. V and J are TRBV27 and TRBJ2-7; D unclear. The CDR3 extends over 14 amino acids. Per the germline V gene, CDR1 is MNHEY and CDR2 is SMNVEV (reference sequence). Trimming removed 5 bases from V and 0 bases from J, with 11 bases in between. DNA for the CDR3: TGTGCCAGCAGTAAAAGACTCGCCTCCTACGAGCAGTACTTC. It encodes CASSKRLASYEQYF.

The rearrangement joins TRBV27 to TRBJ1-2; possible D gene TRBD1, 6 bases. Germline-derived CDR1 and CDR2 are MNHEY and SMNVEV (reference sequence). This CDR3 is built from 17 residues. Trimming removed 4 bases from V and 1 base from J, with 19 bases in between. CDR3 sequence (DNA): TGTGCCAGCAGTTCCCGGATGGGGGCTAACTTTAACTATGGCTACACCTTC. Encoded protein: CASSSRMGANFNYGYTF.

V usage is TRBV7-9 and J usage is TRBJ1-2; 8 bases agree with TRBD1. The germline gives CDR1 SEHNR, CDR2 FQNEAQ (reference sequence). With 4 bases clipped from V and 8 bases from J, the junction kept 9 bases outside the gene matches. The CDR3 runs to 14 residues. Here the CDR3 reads CASSSDRVPGGYTF. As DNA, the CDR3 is TGTGCCAGCAGCTCGGACAGGGTTCCGGGAGGCTACACCTTC.

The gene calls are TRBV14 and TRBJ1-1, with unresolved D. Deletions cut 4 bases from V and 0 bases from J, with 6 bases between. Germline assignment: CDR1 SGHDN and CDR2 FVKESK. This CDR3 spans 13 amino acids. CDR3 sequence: CASSRALNTEAFF. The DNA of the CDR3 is TGTGCCAGCAGCCGGGCCCTGAACACTGAAGCTTTCTTT. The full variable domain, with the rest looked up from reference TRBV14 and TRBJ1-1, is EAGVTQFPSHSVIEKGQTVTLRCDPISGHDNLYWYRRVMGKEIKFLLHFVKESKQDESGMPNNRFLAERTGGTYSTLKVQPAELEDSGVYFCASSRALNTEAFFGQGTRLTVV.

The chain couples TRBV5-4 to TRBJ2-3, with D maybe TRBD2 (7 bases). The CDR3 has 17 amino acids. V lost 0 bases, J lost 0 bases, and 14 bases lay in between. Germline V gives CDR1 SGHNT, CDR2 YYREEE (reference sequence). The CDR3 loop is CASSLASRGLSTDTQYF. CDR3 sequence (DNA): TGTGCCAGCAGCTTGGCCTCCAGGGGACTAAGCACAGATACGCAGTATTTT.

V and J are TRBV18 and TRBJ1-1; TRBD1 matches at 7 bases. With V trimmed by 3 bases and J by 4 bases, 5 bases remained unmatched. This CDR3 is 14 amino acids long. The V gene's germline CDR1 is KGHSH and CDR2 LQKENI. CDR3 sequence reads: CASSPDREGTEAFF. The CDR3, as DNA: TGTGCCAGCTCACCCGACAGGGAAGGCACTGAAGCTTTCTTT.